Shown below are 18 T cell receptor beta chains from a single sample sequenced in a study of vaccination effects on CD4 cells after COVID-19. Clones were sequenced by immunoSEQ multiplex PCR, and TCRdb holds only the in-frame ones, with some missing. The table records approximately 45,000 clones, 75% to 80% of them present only once. Having been cultured for roughly 11 days, the cells underwent CD4+ T cell isolation. These receptors have no known antigen. Material: CD4+ T cells from PBMCs cultured without peptide, obtained before COVID-19 vaccination. These receptors all stem from a human donor who had a prior SARS-CoV-2 infection.

The gene calls are TRBV9 and TRBJ2-1, with 11 bases fitting TRBD2. The ends lost 0 bases at V and 6 bases at J; junction bases unmatched: 2. The CDR3 is 15 amino acids. Germline lookup yields CDR1 SGDLS and CDR2 YYNGEE. CDR3 amino acids: CASSVELAGVNEQFF. The CDR3 DNA sequence: TGTGCCAGCAGCGTAGAACTAGCGGGAGTCAATGAGCAGTTCTTC. Supplemented by reference TRBV9 and TRBJ2-1, the full variable domain reads DSGVTQTPKHLITATGQRVTLRCSPRSGDLSVYWYQQSLDQGLQFLIQYYNGEERAKGNILERFSAQQFPDLHSELNLSSLELGDSALYFCASSVELAGVNEQFFGPGTRLTVL.

A few counts support this clone. The V gene is TRBV5-1, the J gene TRBJ2-3; D gene unclear. The CDR3 runs to 13 residues. V dropped 0 bases and J dropped 8 bases, with 10 bases sitting between them. The germline V gene encodes CDR1 SGHRS and CDR2 YFSETQ. CDR3 protein: CASSLVGVGTQYF. For the CDR3, the DNA is TGCGCCAGCAGCTTGGTTGGTGTTGGTACGCAGTATTTT.

This clone has only one observation. The genes are TRBV12-3 or TRBV12-4 and TRBJ2-5; TRBD2 is a possible D gene (6 bases). This CDR3 has 13 residues. Trimming shortened V by 5 bases and J by 5 bases, and 12 bases separated the two germline ends. The chain's CDR3 is CASSRDWGETQYF. The CDR3 DNA follows: TGTGCCAGCAGTCGGGACTGGGGGGAGACCCAGTACTTC.

The rearrangement links TRBV23-1 to TRBJ2-2, with 8 bases aligning to TRBD1. TRBV23-1 counts as an open reading frame of uncertain function. Trimming removed 3 bases from V and 0 bases from J; junction bases left unmatched: 15. There are 20 residues in the CDR3. The CDR3 region is CASSQLRDRKYYANTGELFF. CDR3 DNA: TGCGCCAGCAGTCAGTTACGGGACAGGAAATATTACGCGAACACCGGGGAGCTGTTTTTT.

This chain uses TRBV11-3 with TRBJ1-4, with 8 bases matching TRBD1. CDR3 length: 17 residues. The germline V gene has CDR1 SGHNT and CDR2 YENEEA. V dropped 4 bases and J dropped 4; count of bases not matched to a gene: 11. CDR3 loop: CASSSTWDRPFNEKLFF. The CDR3 DNA is TGTGCCAGCAGCTCGACCTGGGACAGGCCCTTTAATGAAAAACTGTTTTTT.

The gene calls are TRBV15 and TRBJ2-7, with D possibly called TRBD1 or TRBD2 (5 bases each). Trimming pared 1 base from V and 2 bases from J, leaving 12 bases between. Germline V gives CDR1 LNHNV, CDR2 YYDKDF (reference sequence). The CDR3 totals 15 residues. The DNA of the CDR3 is TGTGCCACCAGCAGAGGGGGGACGCAGGCCTACGAGCAGTACTTC. Translation: CATSRGGTQAYEQYF.

This rearrangement joins TRBV6-5 to TRBJ2-3; D may be TRBD2 (6 bases). CDR1 and CDR2 from the germline V gene are MNHEY and SVGAGI. This CDR3 spans 12 amino acids. The CDR3 DNA follows: TGTGCGGCCTGGGCGGGGAGAGATACGCAGTATTTT. Its translation: CAAWAGRDTQYF.

The chain couples TRBV6-5 to TRBJ2-7; D gene uncertain. CDR1 MNHEY and CDR2 SVGAGI come from the germline V gene. The CDR3 is 14 amino acids. V was shortened by 2 bases and J by 2 bases, with 10 bases between the two germline ends. In nucleotides, the CDR3 is TGTGCCAGCAGTTACGGACCTCCCCCCTACGAGCAGTACTTC. It codes for CASSYGPPPYEQYF.

The J gene is TRBJ1-1, the V gene TRBV20-1, with D unresolved. Germline V lookup: CDR1 DFQATT, CDR2 SNEGSKA (reference sequence). V lost 6 bases and J 3 bases, leaving 11 bases between the germline ends. CDR3 length: 12 residues. The CDR3 DNA reads TGCAGTGCAAGTACATGGGACACTGAAGCTTTCTTT. Translated, it gives CSASTWDTEAFF.

This chain links TRBV5-1 with TRBJ2-7; 12 bases align to TRBD2. This CDR3 contains 15 residues. CDR1 SGHRS and CDR2 YFSETQ come from the germline V gene. V lost 5 bases to trimming and J lost 4 bases; unmatched junction nucleotides: 7. The CDR3 DNA is TGCGCCAGCAGTCGACGACTAGCGGGAGTTTACGAGCAGTACTTC. It encodes CASSRRLAGVYEQYF.

Here the CDR3 DNA reads TGTGCCAGCAGAAAAAGGGGGGGCGGCTACGAGCAGTACTTC. Residues: CASRKRGGGYEQYF. The chain combines TRBV2 with TRBJ2-7, with a possible D match to TRBD2 (7 bases). The germline V and J ends were trimmed by 6 bases and 3 bases, with 15 bases remaining between them. The germline gives CDR1 SNHLY, CDR2 FYNNEI. This CDR3 spans 14 amino acids.

The chain links TRBV5-6 to TRBJ1-4; D is undetermined. Between the trimmed V and J ends, which lost 4 bases and 7 bases, there was a span of 14 bases. CDR3 size: 14 residues. Germline V CDR1 and CDR2: SGHDT, YYEEEE. The CDR3 sequence: CASSHNWRTEKLFF. Here the CDR3 DNA reads TGTGCCAGCAGCCACAATTGGAGGACTGAAAAACTGTTTTTT.

V is TRBV5-1 and J is TRBJ2-7, with 9 bases that match TRBD2. This CDR3 has 14 amino acids. V gave up 1 base and J gave up 2 bases; unmatched junction bases: 1. Germline values: CDR1 SGHRS, CDR2 YFSETQ. The chain's CDR3 is CASSLSSGTYEQYF. The CDR3 bases are TGCGCCAGCAGCTTGTCTAGCGGGACCTACGAGCAGTACTTC. Complete variable domain (other parts from reference TRBV5-1 and TRBJ2-7): KAGVTQTPRYLIKTRGQQVTLSCSPISGHRSVSWYQQTPGQGLQFLFEYFSETQRNKGNFPGRFSGRQFSNSRSEMNVSTLELGDSALYLCASSLSSGTYEQYFGPGTRLTVT.

The chain uses TRBV4-2 and TRBJ2-2; tentatively, D is TRBD1 (5 bases). In germline, CDR1 is LGHNA, CDR2 YNFKEQ. V was pared by 0 bases and J by 6 bases, with 17 bases between. The CDR3 runs 17 residues. DNA of the CDR3: TGTGCCAGCAGCCAAGAAGGATGGCAGGGTACGGCCGGGGAGCTGTTTTTT. Translating it yields CASSQEGWQGTAGELFF.

The V call is TRBV19, the J call TRBJ2-2, with 7 bases aligning to TRBD2. This CDR3 region has 16 residues. Germline-derived CDR1 and CDR2 are LNHDA and SQIVND (reference sequence). With 7 bases clipped from V and 3 bases from J, the junction kept 11 bases outside the gene matches. CDR3 region: CASKRVLAGDTGELFF. CDR3 in DNA: TGTGCCAGTAAGAGAGTCTTAGCGGGTGACACCGGGGAGCTGTTTTTT.

V is TRBV6-5 and J is TRBJ2-1; D gene ambiguous. CDR3 length equals 15 residues. The V and J ends lost 7 bases and 1 base respectively, with 14 bases between them. CDR1 is MNHEY, CDR2 SVGAGI, per germline. CDR3 sequence: CASTIALGSYNEQFF. In nucleotides, the CDR3 is TGTGCCAGCACCATAGCTTTGGGATCCTACAATGAGCAGTTCTTC.

The chain carries TRBV9 and TRBJ2-1; 12 bases align to TRBD2. The germline gives CDR1 SGDLS, CDR2 YYNGEE. CDR3 length: 15 amino acids. Trimming removed 3 bases from V and 6 bases from J; junction bases left unmatched: 4. The CDR3 loop reads CASSATSGRSNEQFF. The CDR3 DNA follows: TGTGCCAGCAGCGCCACTAGCGGGAGGTCCAATGAGCAGTTCTTC.

The chain combines TRBV4-2 with TRBJ2-3; 9 bases agree with TRBD2. The germline gives CDR1 LGHNA, CDR2 YNFKEQ. V trimming: 0 bases; J trimming: 3 bases; junction bases outside the gene matches: 4. The CDR3 covers 16 residues. In nucleotides, the CDR3 is TGTGCCAGCAGCCAAGAAGGAAGCGGGAGGACAGATACGCAGTATTTT. It is translated as CASSQEGSGRTDTQYF.